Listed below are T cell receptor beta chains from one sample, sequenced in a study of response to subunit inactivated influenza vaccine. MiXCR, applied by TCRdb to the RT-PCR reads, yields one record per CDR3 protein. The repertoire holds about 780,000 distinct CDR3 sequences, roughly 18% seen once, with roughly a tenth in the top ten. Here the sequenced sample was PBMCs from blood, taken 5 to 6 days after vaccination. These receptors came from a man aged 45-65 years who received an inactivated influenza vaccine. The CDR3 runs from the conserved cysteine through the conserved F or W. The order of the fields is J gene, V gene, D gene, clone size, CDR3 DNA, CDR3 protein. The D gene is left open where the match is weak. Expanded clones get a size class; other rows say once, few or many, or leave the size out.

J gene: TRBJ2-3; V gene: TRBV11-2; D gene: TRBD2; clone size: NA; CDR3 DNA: TGTGCCAGCAGCTTAAGAGCGGGACCAACAGATACGCAGTATTTT; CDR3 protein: CASSLRAGPTDTQYF
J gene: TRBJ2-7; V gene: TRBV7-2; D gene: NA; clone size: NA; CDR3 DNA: TGTGCCAGCAGCTTAGCGACCTTCTACGAGCAGTACTTC; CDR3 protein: CASSLATFYEQYF
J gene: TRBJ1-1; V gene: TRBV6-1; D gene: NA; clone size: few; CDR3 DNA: TGTGCCAGCAGTCAGGAGGGCGCCTCCTCTGCTTTCTTT; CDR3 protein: CASSQEGASSAFF
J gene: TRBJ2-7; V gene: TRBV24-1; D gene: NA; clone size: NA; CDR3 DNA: TGTGCCACCAGTGATTCACCTGGAGTCGAGCAGTACTTC; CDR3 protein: CATSDSPGVEQYF
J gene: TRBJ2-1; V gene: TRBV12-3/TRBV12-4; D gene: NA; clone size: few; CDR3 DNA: TGTGCCAGCAGTTTTACCAGGTCCTACAATGAGCAGTTCTTC; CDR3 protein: CASSFTRSYNEQFF
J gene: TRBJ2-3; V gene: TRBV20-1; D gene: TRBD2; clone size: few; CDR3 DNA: TGCAGTGGTTTGACGATCGGCGGGAGCCTCACAGATACGCAGTATTTT; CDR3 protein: CSGLTIGGSLTDTQYF
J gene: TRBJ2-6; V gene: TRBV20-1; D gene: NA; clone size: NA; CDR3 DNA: TGCAGTGCTAGAGCGGGTTCTGGGGCCAACGTCCTGACTTTC; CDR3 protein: CSARAGSGANVLTF
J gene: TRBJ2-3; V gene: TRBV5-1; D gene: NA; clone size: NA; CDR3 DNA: TGCGCCAGCAGCTTGAGACCAGGGGGGGACGATACGCAGTATTTT; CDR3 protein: CASSLRPGGDDTQYF
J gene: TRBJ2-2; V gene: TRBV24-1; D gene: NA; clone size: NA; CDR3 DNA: TGTGCCACCAGTGGACTGGGGAACACCGGGGAGCTGTTTTTT; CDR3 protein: CATSGLGNTGELFF
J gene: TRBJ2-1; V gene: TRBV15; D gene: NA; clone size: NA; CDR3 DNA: TGTGCCACCAGCAGAGATCAGCTCGGCAGAACCTTGTATGAGCAGTTCTTC; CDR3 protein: CATSRDQLGRTLYEQFF
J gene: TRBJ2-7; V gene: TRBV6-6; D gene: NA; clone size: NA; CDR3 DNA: TGTGCCAGCAGTACCCCCCGGGCAGACCTCCAGTACTTC; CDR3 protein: CASSTPRADLQYF
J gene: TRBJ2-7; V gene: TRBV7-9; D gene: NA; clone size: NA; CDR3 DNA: TGTGCCAGCAGCTTTACGCAGGGGAGCGACGAGCAGTACTTC; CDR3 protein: CASSFTQGSDEQYF
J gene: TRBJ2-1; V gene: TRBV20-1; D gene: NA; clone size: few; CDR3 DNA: TGCAGTGCTAGCGCTTTTGGCCCCAATGAGCAGTTCTTC; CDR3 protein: CSASAFGPNEQFF
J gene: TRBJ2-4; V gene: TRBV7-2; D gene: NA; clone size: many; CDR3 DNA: TGTGCCAGCAGCTTAATACAGGATAAAAACATTCAGTACTTC; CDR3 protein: CASSLIQDKNIQYF
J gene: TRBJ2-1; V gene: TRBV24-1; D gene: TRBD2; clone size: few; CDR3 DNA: TGTGCCACCAGGGGGAGGGGACTAGCTGGATACAATGAGCAGTTCTTC; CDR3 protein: CATRGRGLAGYNEQFF
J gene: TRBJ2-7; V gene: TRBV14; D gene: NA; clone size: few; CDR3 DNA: TGTGCCAGCAGCCAAAGGGGGAATGGGCGACAGTACTTC; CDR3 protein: CASSQRGNGRQYF
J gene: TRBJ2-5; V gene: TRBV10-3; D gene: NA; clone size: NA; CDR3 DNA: TGTGCCATCGGCCCCGGGCCTAGAGGAGAGACCCAGTACTTC; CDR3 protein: CAIGPGPRGETQYF
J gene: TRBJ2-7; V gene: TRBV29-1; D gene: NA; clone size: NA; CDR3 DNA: TGCAGCGCCCAGGGATTTTACGAGCAGTACTTC; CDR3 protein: CSAQGFYEQYF
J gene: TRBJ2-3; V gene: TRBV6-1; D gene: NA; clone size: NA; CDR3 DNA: TGTGCCAGCAGTCTCCAGGGGCAATTCGCAGATACGCAGTATTTT; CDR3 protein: CASSLQGQFADTQYF
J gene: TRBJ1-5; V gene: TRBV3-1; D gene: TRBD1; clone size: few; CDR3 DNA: TGTGCCAGCAGCCTGGGACAGGGCGGGGGTCAGCCCCAGCATTTT; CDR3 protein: CASSLGQGGGQPQHF
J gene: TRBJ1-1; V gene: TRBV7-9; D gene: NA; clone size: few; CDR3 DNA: TGTGCCAGCAGCTTAGGAGATTGGTGGGGACCGAACACTGAAGCTTTCTTT; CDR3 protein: CASSLGDWWGPNTEAFF
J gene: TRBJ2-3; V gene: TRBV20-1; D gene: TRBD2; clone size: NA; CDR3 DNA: TGCAGTGCGGGGGGGTTTCCGAAGTCGGATACGCAGTATTTT; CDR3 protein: CSAGGFPKSDTQYF
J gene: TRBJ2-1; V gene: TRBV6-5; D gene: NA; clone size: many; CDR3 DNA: TGTGCCAGCAGTTACTCACGTCATGAGCAGTTCTTC; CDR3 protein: CASSYSRHEQFF
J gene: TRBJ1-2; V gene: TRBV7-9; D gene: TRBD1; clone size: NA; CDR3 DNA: TGTGCCAGCAGCCCTACACTCGGGACAGGCCATGGCTACACCTTC; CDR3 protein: CASSPTLGTGHGYTF
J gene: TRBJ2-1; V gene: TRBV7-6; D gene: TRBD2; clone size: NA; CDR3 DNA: TGTGCCAGCAGCTTAGCGGGACTAGCAACGAGCTCCTACAATGAGCAGTTCTTC; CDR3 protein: CASSLAGLATSSYNEQFF
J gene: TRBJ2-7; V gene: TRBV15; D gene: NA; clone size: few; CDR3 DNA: TGTGCCACCAGCAGAAACAGGGTTGGGCAGACCGAGCAGTACTTC; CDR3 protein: CATSRNRVGQTEQYF
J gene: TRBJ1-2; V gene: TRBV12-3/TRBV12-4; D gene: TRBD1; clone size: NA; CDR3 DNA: TGTGCCAGCAGGGCAGGGGGAGGGAACGGCTACACCTTC; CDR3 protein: CASRAGGGNGYTF
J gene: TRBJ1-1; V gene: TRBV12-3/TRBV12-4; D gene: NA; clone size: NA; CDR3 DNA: TGTGCCAGCAGCTCCCGGAGATACACTGAAGCTTTCTTT; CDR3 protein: CASSSRRYTEAFF
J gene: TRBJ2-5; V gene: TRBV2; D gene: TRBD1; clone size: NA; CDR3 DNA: TGTGCCAGCACACCATCAACGGGACAGGGGGTACAGACCCAGTACTTC; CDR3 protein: CASTPSTGQGVQTQYF
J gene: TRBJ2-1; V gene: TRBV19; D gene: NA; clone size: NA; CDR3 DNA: TGTGCCAGTAGCCCCGCGAGAAGTCACAACAATGAGCAGTTCTTC; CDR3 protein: CASSPARSHNNEQFF
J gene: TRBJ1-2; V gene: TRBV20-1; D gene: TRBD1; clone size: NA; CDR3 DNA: TGCAGTGCTAGATACACAGGGGGCGACTATGGCTACACCTTC; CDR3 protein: CSARYTGGDYGYTF
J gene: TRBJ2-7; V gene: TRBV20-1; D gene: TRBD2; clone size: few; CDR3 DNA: TGCAGTGCTAGAGTTGAACTAGCGGGCTACTCCTACGAGCAGTACTTC; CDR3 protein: CSARVELAGYSYEQYF
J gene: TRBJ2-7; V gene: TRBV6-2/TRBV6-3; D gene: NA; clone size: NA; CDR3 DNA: TGTGCCAGCAGTTACTACCCGGGCAAGCAGTACTTC; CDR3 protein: CASSYYPGKQYF